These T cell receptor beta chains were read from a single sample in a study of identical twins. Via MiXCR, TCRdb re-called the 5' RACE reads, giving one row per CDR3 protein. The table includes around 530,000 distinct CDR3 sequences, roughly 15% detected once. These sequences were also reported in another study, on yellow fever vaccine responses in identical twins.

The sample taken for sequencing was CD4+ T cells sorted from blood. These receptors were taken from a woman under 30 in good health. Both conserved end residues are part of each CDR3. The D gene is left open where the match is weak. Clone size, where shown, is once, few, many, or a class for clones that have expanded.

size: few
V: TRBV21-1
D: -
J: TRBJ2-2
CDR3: CASSRSDRAPGELFF
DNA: TGTGCCAGCAGCAGATCGGACCGAGCACCCGGGGAGCTGTTTTTT

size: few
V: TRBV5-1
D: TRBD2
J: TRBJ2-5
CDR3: CASSSIAGREETQYF
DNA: TGCGCCAGCAGCTCTATAGCGGGGAGAGAAGAGACCCAGTACTTC

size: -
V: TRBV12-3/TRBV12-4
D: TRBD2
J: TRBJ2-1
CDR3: CASSHQRLAGVESEQFF
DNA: TGTGCCAGCAGCCACCAGAGGCTAGCGGGAGTAGAAAGTGAGCAGTTCTTC

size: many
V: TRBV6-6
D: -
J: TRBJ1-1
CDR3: CASSYTHLEAFF
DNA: TGTGCCAGCAGTTACACCCACCTTGAAGCTTTCTTT

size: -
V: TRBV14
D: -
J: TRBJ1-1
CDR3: CASSPTLTGLTEAFF
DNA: TGTGCCAGCAGCCCCACACTAACAGGGCTCACTGAAGCTTTCTTT

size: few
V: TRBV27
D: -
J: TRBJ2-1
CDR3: CASSPPRDEQFF
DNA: TGTGCCAGCAGTCCCCCGCGCGATGAGCAGTTCTTC

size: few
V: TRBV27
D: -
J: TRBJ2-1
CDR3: CASRKTGTNEQFF
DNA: TGTGCCAGCAGGAAAACAGGGACGAATGAGCAGTTCTTC

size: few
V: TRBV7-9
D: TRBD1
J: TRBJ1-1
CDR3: CASSTTGETEAFF
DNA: TGTGCCAGCAGCACAACAGGGGAAACTGAAGCTTTCTTT

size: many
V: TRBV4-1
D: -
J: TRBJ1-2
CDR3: CASSQEGRYGYTF
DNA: TGCGCCAGCAGCCAAGAGGGGCGCTATGGCTACACCTTC

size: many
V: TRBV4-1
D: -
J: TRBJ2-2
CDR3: CASSQEGLNRDTGELFF
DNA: TGCGCCAGCAGCCAAGAAGGCCTCAATCGAGACACCGGGGAGCTGTTTTTT